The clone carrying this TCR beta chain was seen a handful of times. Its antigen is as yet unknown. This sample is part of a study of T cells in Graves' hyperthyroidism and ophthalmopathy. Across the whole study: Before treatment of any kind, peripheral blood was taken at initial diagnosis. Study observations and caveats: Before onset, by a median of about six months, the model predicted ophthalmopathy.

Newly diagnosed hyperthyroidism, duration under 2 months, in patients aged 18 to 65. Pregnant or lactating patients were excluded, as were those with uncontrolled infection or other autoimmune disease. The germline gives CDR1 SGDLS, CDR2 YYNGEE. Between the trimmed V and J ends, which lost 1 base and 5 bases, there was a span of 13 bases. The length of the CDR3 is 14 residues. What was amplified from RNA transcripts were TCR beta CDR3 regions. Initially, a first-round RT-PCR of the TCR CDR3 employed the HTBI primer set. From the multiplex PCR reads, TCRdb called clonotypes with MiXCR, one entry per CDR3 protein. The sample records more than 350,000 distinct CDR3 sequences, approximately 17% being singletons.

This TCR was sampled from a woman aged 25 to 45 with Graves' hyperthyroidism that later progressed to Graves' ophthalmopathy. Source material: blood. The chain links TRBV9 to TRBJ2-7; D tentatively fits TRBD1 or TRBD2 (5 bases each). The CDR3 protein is CASSVYRDGNEQYF. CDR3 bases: TGTGCCAGCAGCGTATATCGGGACGGCAACGAGCAGTACTTC.